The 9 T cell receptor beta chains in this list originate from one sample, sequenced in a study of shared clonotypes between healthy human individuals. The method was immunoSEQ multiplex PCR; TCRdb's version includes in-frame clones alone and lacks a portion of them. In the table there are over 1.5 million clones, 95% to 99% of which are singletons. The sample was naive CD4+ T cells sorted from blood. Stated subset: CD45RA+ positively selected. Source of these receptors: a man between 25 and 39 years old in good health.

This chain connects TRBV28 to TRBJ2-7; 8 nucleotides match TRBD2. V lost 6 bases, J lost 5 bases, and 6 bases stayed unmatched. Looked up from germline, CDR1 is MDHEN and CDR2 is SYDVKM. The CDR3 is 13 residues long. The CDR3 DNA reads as TGTGCCAGCAGGAGCGGGAGTTTCGACGAGCAGTACTTC. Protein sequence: CASRSGSFDEQYF.

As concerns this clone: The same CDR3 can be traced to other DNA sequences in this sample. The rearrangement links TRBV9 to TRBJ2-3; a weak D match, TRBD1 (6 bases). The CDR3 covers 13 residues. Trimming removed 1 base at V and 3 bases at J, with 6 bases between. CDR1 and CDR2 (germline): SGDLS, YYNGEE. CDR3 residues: CASSVQGTDTQYF. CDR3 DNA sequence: TGTGCCAGCAGCGTACAGGGGACAGATACGCAGTATTTT. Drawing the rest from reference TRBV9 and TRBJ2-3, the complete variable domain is DSGVTQTPKHLITATGQRVTLRCSPRSGDLSVYWYQQSLDQGLQFLIQYYNGEERAKGNILERFSAQQFPDLHSELNLSSLELGDSALYFCASSVQGTDTQYFGPGTRLTVL.

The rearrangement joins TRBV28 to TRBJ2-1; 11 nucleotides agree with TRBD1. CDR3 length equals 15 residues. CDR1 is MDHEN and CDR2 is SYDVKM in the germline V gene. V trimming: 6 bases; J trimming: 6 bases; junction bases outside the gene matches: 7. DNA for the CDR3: TGTGCCAGCAGCACTCCGGGACAGGGGGGCAATGAGCAGTTCTTC. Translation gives CASSTPGQGGNEQFF.

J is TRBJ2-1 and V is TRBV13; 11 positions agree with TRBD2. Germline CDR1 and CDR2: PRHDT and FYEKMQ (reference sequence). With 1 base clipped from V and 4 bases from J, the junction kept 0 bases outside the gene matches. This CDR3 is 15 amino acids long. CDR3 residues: CASSLASGRYNEQFF. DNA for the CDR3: TGTGCCAGCAGCTTAGCTAGCGGGAGGTACAATGAGCAGTTCTTC.

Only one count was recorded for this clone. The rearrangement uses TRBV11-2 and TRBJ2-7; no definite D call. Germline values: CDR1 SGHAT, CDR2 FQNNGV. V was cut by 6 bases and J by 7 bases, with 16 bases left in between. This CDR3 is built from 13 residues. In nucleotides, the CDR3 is TGTGCCAGCAGACAAACCCCCACGAGGGAGCAGTACTTC. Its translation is CASRQTPTREQYF.

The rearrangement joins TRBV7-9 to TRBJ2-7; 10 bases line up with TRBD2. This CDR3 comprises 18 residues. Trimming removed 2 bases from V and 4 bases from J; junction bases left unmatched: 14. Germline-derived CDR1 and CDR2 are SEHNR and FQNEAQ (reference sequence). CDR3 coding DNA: TGTGCCAGCAGCTTAACGCGTCTAGCGGGAGCTTCTGGTTACGAGCAGTACTTC. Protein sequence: CASSLTRLAGASGYEQYF.

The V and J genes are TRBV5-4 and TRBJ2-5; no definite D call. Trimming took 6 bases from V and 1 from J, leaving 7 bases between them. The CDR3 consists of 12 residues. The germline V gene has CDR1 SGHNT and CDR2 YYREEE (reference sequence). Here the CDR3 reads CASNNFQETQYF. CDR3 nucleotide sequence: TGTGCCAGCAATAATTTCCAAGAGACCCAGTACTTC.

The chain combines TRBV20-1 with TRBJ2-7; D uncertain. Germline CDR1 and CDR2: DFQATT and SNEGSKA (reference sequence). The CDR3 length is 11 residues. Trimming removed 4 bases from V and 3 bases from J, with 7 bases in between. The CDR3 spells CSATNIYEQYF. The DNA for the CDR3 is TGCAGTGCTACTAATATCTACGAGCAGTACTTC.

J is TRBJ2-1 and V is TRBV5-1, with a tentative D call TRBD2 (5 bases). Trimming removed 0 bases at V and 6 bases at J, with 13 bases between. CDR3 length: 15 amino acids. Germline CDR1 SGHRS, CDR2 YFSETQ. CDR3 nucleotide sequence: TGCGCCAGCAGCTTGGTCCTAGCAGCCGCCAATGAGCAGTTCTTC. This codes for CASSLVLAAANEQFF. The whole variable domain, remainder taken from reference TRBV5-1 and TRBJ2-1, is KAGVTQTPRYLIKTRGQQVTLSCSPISGHRSVSWYQQTPGQGLQFLFEYFSETQRNKGNFPGRFSGRQFSNSRSEMNVSTLELGDSALYLCASSLVLAAANEQFFGPGTRLTVL.